The 30 T cell receptor beta chains in this list originate from one sample, sequenced in a study of regulatory T cells in long-lasting Graves disease. Sequencing libraries for TCR beta were prepared with iRepertoire HTBI primers and Arm-PCR of CDR3 regions. TCRdb processed the multiplex PCR reads anew with MiXCR; each CDR3 protein has one entry. The sample consists of about 530,000 distinct CDR3 sequences, more than 15% of them appearing once. Time point indicated: newly diagnosed GD, antithyroid drugs for less than 3 months. RNA extracted from PBMCs served as the sequencing template. The sample also formed part of further work on T cells in Graves' hyperthyroidism and ophthalmopathy.

The sequencing used peripheral blood mononuclear cells (PBMCs), collected at new diagnosis, from a patient treated with antithyroid drugs. These receptors came from a woman aged 40-60 years with Graves disease.

This clonotype was counted a few times. V and J are TRBV18 and TRBJ1-2; D not resolved. CDR3 length: 15 residues. In germline, CDR1 is KGHSH, CDR2 LQKENI. With 0 bases removed from V and 0 bases from J, the gap between germline ends came to 8 bases. In DNA form, the CDR3 reads TGTGCCAGCTCACCACCGTCGGCTACTAACTATGGCTACACCTTC. Amino acids: CASSPPSATNYGYTF. Full variable domain (missing parts from reference TRBV18 and TRBJ1-2): NAGVMQNPRHLVRRRGQEARLRCSPMKGHSHVYWYRQLPEEGLKFMVYLQKENIIDESGMPKERFSAEFPKEGPSILRIQQVVRGDSAAYFCASSPPSATNYGYTFGSGTRLTVV.

This chain joins TRBV7-2 and TRBJ2-2; D gene uncertain. Trimming removed 1 base from V and 7 bases from J, with 19 bases in between. CDR1 and CDR2 from the germline V gene are SGHTA and FQGNSA. The CDR3 totals 17 residues. The CDR3 nucleotides are TGTGCCAGCAGCTTAGGGCGGTTTGAGGCAGGTGGCGGGGAGCTGTTTTTT. This codes for CASSLGRFEAGGGELFF.

This clonotype was seen ten or more times. This chain joins TRBV2 and TRBJ1-5; 9 positions match TRBD1. Germline V gene lookup returns CDR1 SNHLY and CDR2 FYNNEI. The ends lost 3 bases at V and 5 bases at J; junction bases unmatched: 5. The CDR3 contains 15 residues. CDR3 loop: CASSEETGGYQPQHF. In DNA, the CDR3 is TGTGCCAGCAGTGAGGAGACAGGGGGATATCAGCCCCAGCATTTT.

This chain uses TRBV19 with TRBJ1-2; unclear D gene. The CDR3 extends over 15 amino acids. Trimming pared 1 base from V and 1 base from J, leaving 10 bases between. CDR1 and CDR2 from the germline V gene are LNHDA and SQIVND (reference sequence). The CDR3 region is CASSIVEGLNYGYTF. The CDR3 region has the DNA TGTGCCAGTAGTATAGTGGAGGGCCTTAACTATGGCTACACCTTC. Based on the CDR3 plus reference TRBV19 and TRBJ1-2, the full variable domain is DGGITQSPKYLFRKEGQNVTLSCEQNLNHDAMYWYRQDPGQGLRLIYYSQIVNDFQKGDIAEGYSVSREKKESFPLTVTSAQKNPTAFYLCASSIVEGLNYGYTFGSGTRLTVV.

This clonotype came up many times. The chain couples TRBV9 to TRBJ1-5; TRBD1 matches at 7 bases. The CDR3 contains 19 residues. With V trimmed by 3 bases and J by 0 bases, 15 bases remained unmatched. The germline V gene encodes CDR1 SGDLS and CDR2 YYNGEE. The CDR3 reads CASSGGRTKGTDSNQPQHF. The DNA of the CDR3 is TGTGCCAGCAGCGGAGGGAGGACCAAGGGGACAGATAGCAATCAGCCCCAGCATTTT. The full variable domain, in which reference TRBV9 and TRBJ1-5 provide the parts outside the CDR3, is DSGVTQTPKHLITATGQRVTLRCSPRSGDLSVYWYQQSLDQGLQFLIQYYNGEERAKGNILERFSAQQFPDLHSELNLSSLELGDSALYFCASSGGRTKGTDSNQPQHFGDGTRLSIL.

J is TRBJ1-1 and V is TRBV19, with D tentatively TRBD1 (6 bases). CDR1 is LNHDA, CDR2 SQIVND, per germline (reference sequence). Trimming cost V 8 bases and J 3 bases, with 13 bases left between them. The CDR3 is 13 residues long. For the CDR3, the DNA is TGTGCCAGTTCGCAGGGGATTTACACTGAAGCTTTCTTT. Translating it yields CASSQGIYTEAFF.

This clonotype was observed a few times. The chain uses TRBV2 and TRBJ1-1; D might be TRBD1 (5 bases). The CDR3 sequence is 14 residues long. Germline loops: CDR1 SNHLY, CDR2 FYNNEI. Deletions cut 10 bases from V and 6 bases from J, with 21 bases between. The CDR3 protein is CATIYAGAYAEAFF. For the CDR3, the DNA is TGTGCCACCATTTATGCCGGGGCCTATGCTGAAGCTTTCTTT.

The V and J genes are TRBV19 and TRBJ2-7; 9 positions agree with TRBD1. In germline, CDR1 is LNHDA, CDR2 SQIVND (reference sequence). Trimming at V came to 4 bases and at J to 5 bases, leaving 9 bases not matched to a gene. The CDR3 is 15 residues long. Here the CDR3 reads CASSSRTGAWDEQYF. CDR3 DNA: TGTGCCAGTAGTAGCAGGACAGGGGCCTGGGACGAGCAGTACTTC.

In its sample, this clonotype was seen many times. This chain links TRBV5-1 with TRBJ1-1, with D possibly TRBD1 on 5 matching bases. V shed 4 bases and J shed 4 bases, with 17 bases lying between them. Germline lookup yields CDR1 SGHRS and CDR2 YFSETQ. This CDR3 region has 15 residues. The DNA for the CDR3 is TGCGCCAGCAGCCCCGACAGCCCCTACGGCACTGAAGCTTTCTTT. Encoded protein: CASSPDSPYGTEAFF.

In its sample, this clonotype was seen many times. The chain uses TRBV7-9 and TRBJ2-5, with 7 bases identical to TRBD1. Germline-derived CDR1 and CDR2 are SEHNR and FQNEAQ (reference sequence). CDR3 length: 14 residues. V gave up 0 bases and J gave up 3 bases; unmatched junction bases: 1. CDR3 region: CASSLAGTEETQYF. In nucleotides, the CDR3 is TGTGCCAGCAGCTTAGCGGGGACAGAAGAGACCCAGTACTTC.

This clonotype was observed at least ten times. The chain combines TRBV20-1 with TRBJ1-1; tentatively, D is TRBD1 (6 bases). This CDR3 is built from 13 residues. Trimming pared 5 bases from V and 1 base from J, leaving 11 bases between. Germline V CDR1 and CDR2: DFQATT, SNEGSKA (reference sequence). The DNA of the CDR3 is TGCAGTGCTCCTGGGACAACGAACACTGAAGCTTTCTTT. Translating it yields CSAPGTTNTEAFF.

The chain uses TRBV5-1 and TRBJ2-1; D is undetermined. Germline CDR1 SGHRS, CDR2 YFSETQ. The V end was cut by 4 bases, the J end by 3 bases, with 14 bases between. The CDR3 has 15 residues. Written as DNA, the CDR3 is TGCGCCAGCAGCGATATAGTCGAAGACTACAATGAGCAGTTCTTC. It yields the protein CASSDIVEDYNEQFF.

The gene calls are TRBV6-2 or TRBV6-3 and TRBJ2-1; TRBD2 matches 10 bases. CDR3 length: 17 amino acids. J was trimmed by 3 bases and V by 6 bases; bases with no gene match: 11. Germline lookup yields CDR1 MNHEY and CDR2 SVGEGT. CDR3 amino acids: CASSPLGLATGYNEQFF. CDR3 coding DNA: TGTGCCAGCAGCCCCCTGGGACTAGCGACTGGCTACAATGAGCAGTTCTTC.

This clonotype was detected a few times. This chain's CDR3 is CASGPYGYTF. CDR3 DNA sequence: TGTGCCAGCGGACCCTATGGCTACACCTTC. The rearrangement links TRBV28 to TRBJ1-2; D unresolved. Deletions cut 8 bases from V and 4 bases from J, with 5 bases between. CDR3 length: 10 amino acids. Germline V gene data show CDR1 as MDHEN and CDR2 as SYDVKM.

This clonotype was observed many times. V gene TRBV15 combines with J gene TRBJ2-7; 11 bases are a match to TRBD1. J gave up 2 bases and V 8 bases, and 5 bases lay outside the gene matches. This CDR3 spans 14 amino acids. Germline V lookup: CDR1 LNHNV, CDR2 YYDKDF (reference sequence). Written as DNA, the CDR3 is TGTGCCACCGGGAGGGACAGGGGGACCTACGAGCAGTACTTC. This encodes CATGRDRGTYEQYF.

This clonotype was detected ten times or more. The chain employs TRBV7-9 and TRBJ1-2, with unresolved D. CDR3 length: 12 residues. Germline V CDR1 and CDR2: SEHNR, FQNEAQ (reference sequence). V was clipped by 0 bases and J by 8 bases, with 7 bases between them. Here the CDR3 reads CASSLAVGGYTF. CDR3 nucleotide sequence: TGTGCCAGCAGCTTAGCCGTGGGCGGCTACACCTTC.

This chain connects TRBV6-1 to TRBJ2-2; unclear D gene. This CDR3 comprises 12 residues. The germline V gene encodes CDR1 MNHNS and CDR2 SASEGT. Trimming cost V 5 bases and J 5 bases, with 6 bases left between them. The CDR3 bases are TGTGCCAGCAGTACACTAACCGGGGAGCTGTTTTTT. Translated: CASSTLTGELFF.

This clonotype has only a few counts. This chain joins TRBV11-3 and TRBJ2-2; D is uncertain. The CDR3 spans 12 residues. Trimming removed 6 bases from V and 7 bases from J, with 9 bases in between. Germline V gene lookup returns CDR1 SGHNT and CDR2 YENEEA. CDR3 coding DNA: TGTGCCAGCAGGGGATTTGGCGGGGAGCTGTTTTTT. Amino acids: CASRGFGGELFF.

At least ten counts were recorded for this clonotype. V and J are TRBV13 and TRBJ2-1; D gene uncertain. The germline V and J ends were trimmed by 3 bases and 3 bases, with 15 bases remaining between them. The V gene's germline CDR1 is PRHDT and CDR2 FYEKMQ (reference sequence). The CDR3 covers 16 residues. DNA of the CDR3: TGTGCCAGCAGCTTTATGCAGGAAGATCTCTACAATGAGCAGTTCTTC. It specifies CASSFMQEDLYNEQFF.

This clonotype was seen more than once but under ten times. V usage is TRBV6-1 and J usage is TRBJ1-1, with TRBD1 identical over 10 bases. The germline gives CDR1 MNHNS, CDR2 SASEGT. This CDR3 contains 16 residues. J gave up 6 bases and V 10 bases, and 17 bases lay outside the gene matches. The chain's CDR3 is CATKTSGTGELAEAFF. CDR3 nucleotide sequence: TGTGCCACCAAAACGTCCGGGACAGGGGAATTGGCTGAAGCTTTCTTT.

This clonotype was detected a few times. The chain combines TRBV20-1 with TRBJ1-2, with 8 bases lining up with TRBD1. Germline V gene sequence: CDR1 DFQATT, CDR2 SNEGSKA (reference sequence). Losses at the gene ends were 3 bases for V and 3 bases for J; bases not matched to a gene: 6. This CDR3 has 14 residues. CDR3 nucleotide sequence: TGCAGTGCTAGTGACAGGGGAGGCGACTATGGCTACACCTTC. Encoded protein: CSASDRGGDYGYTF.

Many counts were recorded for this clonotype. This chain uses TRBV28 with TRBJ2-5, with 7 bases lining up with TRBD1. The CDR3 length is 14 residues. V was clipped by 6 bases and J by 2 bases; unmatched bases: 6. Germline CDR1 MDHEN, CDR2 SYDVKM. The CDR3 loop reads CASRRDRAQETQYF. The CDR3 DNA sequence: TGTGCCAGCAGGAGAGACAGGGCACAAGAGACCCAGTACTTC.

The chain carries TRBV5-6 and TRBJ2-3, with 7 bases identical to TRBD2. Looked up from germline, CDR1 is SGHDT and CDR2 is YYEEEE. Germline trimming cut 4 bases from V and 3 bases from J; bases unmatched to any gene: 11. The CDR3 totals 16 residues. The CDR3 spells CASSQQPGLLTDTQYF. The CDR3 DNA is TGTGCCAGCAGCCAGCAGCCGGGACTACTAACAGATACGCAGTATTTT. Based on the CDR3 plus reference TRBV5-6 and TRBJ2-3, the full variable domain is DAGVTQSPTHLIKTRGQQVTLRCSPKSGHDTVSWYQQALGQGPQFIFQYYEEEERQRGNFPDRFSGHQFPNYSSELNVNALLLGDSALYLCASSQQPGLLTDTQYFGPGTRLTVL.

Ten or more counts support this clonotype. The chain has TRBV27 and TRBJ2-7; tentatively, D is TRBD2 (6 bases). V was cut by 7 bases and J by 3 bases, with 16 bases left in between. Germline V lookup: CDR1 MNHEY, CDR2 SMNVEV (reference sequence). The CDR3 has 14 residues. Written as DNA, the CDR3 is TGTGCCAGCAAACCAGTTGGGGGGATCTACGAGCAGTACTTC. Amino acid sequence: CASKPVGGIYEQYF.

This clonotype was counted a few times. The chain uses TRBV7-9 and TRBJ2-7; D unresolved. The CDR3 sequence is 13 residues long. Germline CDR1 and CDR2: SEHNR and FQNEAQ (reference sequence). V was trimmed by 2 bases and J by 7 bases, leaving 12 bases between them. DNA of the CDR3: TGTGCCAGCAGCTTATTTGTGGGTCAGGAGCAGTACTTC. It specifies CASSLFVGQEQYF.

The table lists this clonotype with a few counts. The CDR3 loop is CSAPGRSSNQPQHF. The CDR3 DNA is TGCAGTGCTCCCGGACGGAGTAGCAATCAGCCCCAGCATTTT. V usage is TRBV20-1 and J usage is TRBJ1-5; D is undetermined. This CDR3 is 14 amino acids long. V was shortened by 5 bases and J by 0 bases, with 11 bases between the two germline ends. Germline V lookup: CDR1 DFQATT, CDR2 SNEGSKA (reference sequence).

This clonotype was seen at least ten times. The chain recombines TRBV28 with TRBJ2-7, with 9 nucleotides matching TRBD2. V was clipped by 6 bases and J by 2 bases; unmatched bases: 11. The CDR3 length is 16 residues. Germline V lookup: CDR1 MDHEN, CDR2 SYDVKM. The CDR3 sequence is CASSRVVSGGTYEQYF. The CDR3, as DNA: TGTGCCAGCAGCCGTGTCGTTAGCGGGGGAACCTACGAGCAGTACTTC. Full variable domain (remainder filled in from reference TRBV28 and TRBJ2-7): DVKVTQSSRYLVKRTGEKVFLECVQDMDHENMFWYRQDPGLGLRLIYFSYDVKMKEKGDIPEGYSVSREKKERFSLILESASTNQTSMYLCASSRVVSGGTYEQYFGPGTRLTVT.

A note on this clonotype: A read error is likely, as this CDR3 ends without the conserved phenylalanine or tryptophan. The chain links TRBV28 to TRBJ2-5; 10 positions match TRBD1. The V segment lost 6 bases and the J segment 3 bases; nucleotides outside the gene matches: 13. The V gene's germline CDR1 is MDHEN and CDR2 SYDVKM. The CDR3 runs 17 residues. This CDR3 is CASSFLLPGQGEETQYS. The CDR3 DNA reads TGTGCCAGCAGCTTTCTCCTCCCCGGACAGGGGGAAGAGACCCAGTACTCC.

This clonotype was detected ten times or more. The genes are TRBV7-2 and TRBJ2-1, with 10 bases identical to TRBD2. This CDR3 has 15 residues. The junction had 6 bases not matched to a gene; V was cut back by 4 bases and J by 6 bases. Germline V gene sequence: CDR1 SGHTA, CDR2 FQGNSA. In DNA form, the CDR3 reads TGTGCCAGCAGCTCGTGGACTAGCGGATTCAATGAGCAGTTCTTC. Protein: CASSSWTSGFNEQFF.

The sample holds many counts of this clonotype. The chain couples TRBV3-1 to TRBJ2-7; no clear D. Trimming left V 1 base short and J 5 bases short, with 15 bases between. The CDR3 length is 15 residues. Per germline, CDR1 LGHDT and CDR2 YNNKEL (reference sequence). Written as DNA, the CDR3 is TGTGCCAGCAGCCAAGGAAACGCCATTCGGGACGAGCAGTACTTC. Translating it yields CASSQGNAIRDEQYF.